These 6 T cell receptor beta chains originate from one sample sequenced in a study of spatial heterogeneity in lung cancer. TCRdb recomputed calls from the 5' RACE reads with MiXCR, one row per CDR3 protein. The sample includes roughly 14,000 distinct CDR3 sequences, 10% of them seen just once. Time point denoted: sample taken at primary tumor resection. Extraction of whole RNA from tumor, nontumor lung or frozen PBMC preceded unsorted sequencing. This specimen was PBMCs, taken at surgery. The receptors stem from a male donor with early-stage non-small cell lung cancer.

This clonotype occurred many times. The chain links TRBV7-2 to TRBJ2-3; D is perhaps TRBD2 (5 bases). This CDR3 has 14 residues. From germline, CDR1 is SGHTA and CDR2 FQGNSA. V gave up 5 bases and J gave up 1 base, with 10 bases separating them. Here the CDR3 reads CASSRARGTDTQYF. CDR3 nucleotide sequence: TGTGCCAGCAGCCGAGCGCGGGGCACAGATACGCAGTATTTT.

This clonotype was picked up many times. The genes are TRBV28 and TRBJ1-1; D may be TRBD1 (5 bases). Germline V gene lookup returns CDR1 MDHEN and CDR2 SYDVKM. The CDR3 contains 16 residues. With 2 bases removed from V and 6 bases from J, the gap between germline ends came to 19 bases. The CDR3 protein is CASSLRQSGLMAEAFF. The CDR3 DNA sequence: TGTGCCAGCAGTTTAAGACAGTCGGGGCTTATGGCTGAAGCTTTCTTT. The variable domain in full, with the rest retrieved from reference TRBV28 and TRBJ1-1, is DVKVTQSSRYLVKRTGEKVFLECVQDMDHENMFWYRQDPGLGLRLIYFSYDVKMKEKGDIPEGYSVSREKKERFSLILESASTNQTSMYLCASSLRQSGLMAEAFFGQGTRLTVV.

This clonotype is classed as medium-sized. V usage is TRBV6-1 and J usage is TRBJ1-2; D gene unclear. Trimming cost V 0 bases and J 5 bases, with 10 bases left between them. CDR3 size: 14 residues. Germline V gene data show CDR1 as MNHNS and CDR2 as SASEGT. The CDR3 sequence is CASSEAGRTYGYTF. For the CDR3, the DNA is TGTGCCAGCAGTGAAGCGGGCAGAACATATGGCTACACCTTC.

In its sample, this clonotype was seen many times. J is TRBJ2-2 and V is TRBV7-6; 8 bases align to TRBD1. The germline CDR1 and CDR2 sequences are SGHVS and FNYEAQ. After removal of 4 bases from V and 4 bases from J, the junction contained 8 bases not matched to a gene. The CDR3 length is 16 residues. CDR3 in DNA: TGTGCCAGCAGCTCGACCAGGGGGCCGGGCACCGGGGAGCTGTTTTTT. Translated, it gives CASSSTRGPGTGELFF.

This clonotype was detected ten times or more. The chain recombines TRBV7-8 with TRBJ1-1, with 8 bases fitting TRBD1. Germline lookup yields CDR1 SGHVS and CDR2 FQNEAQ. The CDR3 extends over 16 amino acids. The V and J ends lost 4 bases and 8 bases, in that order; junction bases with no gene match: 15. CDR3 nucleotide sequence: TGTGCCAGCAGCTGGACCGGGACAGGCCCTAGGGGCGAAGCTTTCTTT. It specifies CASSWTGTGPRGEAFF.

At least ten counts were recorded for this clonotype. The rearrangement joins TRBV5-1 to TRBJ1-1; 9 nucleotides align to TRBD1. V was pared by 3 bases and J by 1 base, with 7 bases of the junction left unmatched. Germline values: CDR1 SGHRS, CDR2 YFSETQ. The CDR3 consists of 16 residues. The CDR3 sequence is CASSYPGTGRNTEAFF. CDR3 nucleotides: TGCGCCAGCAGCTATCCCGGGACAGGGAGGAACACTGAAGCTTTCTTT.